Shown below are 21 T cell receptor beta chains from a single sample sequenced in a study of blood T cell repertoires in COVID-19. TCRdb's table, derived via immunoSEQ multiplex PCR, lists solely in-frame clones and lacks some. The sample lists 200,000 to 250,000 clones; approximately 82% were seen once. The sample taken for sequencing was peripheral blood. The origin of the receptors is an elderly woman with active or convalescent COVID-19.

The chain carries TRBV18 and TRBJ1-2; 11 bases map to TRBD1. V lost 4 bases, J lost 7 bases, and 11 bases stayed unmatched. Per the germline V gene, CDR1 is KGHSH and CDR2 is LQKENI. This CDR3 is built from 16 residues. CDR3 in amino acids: CASSRYTGQGDSGYTF. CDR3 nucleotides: TGTGCCAGCTCACGATACACGGGACAGGGGGATTCTGGCTACACCTTC.

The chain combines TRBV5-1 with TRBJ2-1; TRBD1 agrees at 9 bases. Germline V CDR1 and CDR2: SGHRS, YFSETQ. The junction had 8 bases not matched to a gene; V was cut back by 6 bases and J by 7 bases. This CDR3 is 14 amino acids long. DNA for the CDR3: TGCGCCAGCAACCCGGGACAGGGAGGGAATGAGCAGTTCTTC. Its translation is CASNPGQGGNEQFF.

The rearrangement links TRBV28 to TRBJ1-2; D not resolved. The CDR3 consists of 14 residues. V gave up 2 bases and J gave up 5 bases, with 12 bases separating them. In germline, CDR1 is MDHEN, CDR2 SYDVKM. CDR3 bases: TGTGCCAGCAGTTTACCTTCCACATCGTATGGCTACACCTTC. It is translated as CASSLPSTSYGYTF.

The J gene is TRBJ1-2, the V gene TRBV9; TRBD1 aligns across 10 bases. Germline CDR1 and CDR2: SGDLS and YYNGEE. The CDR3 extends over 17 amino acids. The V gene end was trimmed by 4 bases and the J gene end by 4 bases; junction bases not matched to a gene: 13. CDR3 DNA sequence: TGTGCCAGCAGCCTGGGACAGGGGTGGCCTATTGGCTATGGCTACACCTTC. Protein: CASSLGQGWPIGYGYTF.

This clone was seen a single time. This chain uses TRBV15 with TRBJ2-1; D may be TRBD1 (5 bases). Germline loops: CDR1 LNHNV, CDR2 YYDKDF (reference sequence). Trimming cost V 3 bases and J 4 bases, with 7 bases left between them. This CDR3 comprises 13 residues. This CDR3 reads CATSRPGYNEQFF. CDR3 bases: TGTGCCACCAGCAGGCCAGGGTACAATGAGCAGTTCTTC.

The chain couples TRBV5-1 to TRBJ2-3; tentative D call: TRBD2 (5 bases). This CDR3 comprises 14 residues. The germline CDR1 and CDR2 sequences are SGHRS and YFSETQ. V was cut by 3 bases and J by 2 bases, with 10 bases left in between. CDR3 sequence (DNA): TGCGCCAGCAGCTGGACTGGAACCACAGATACGCAGTATTTT. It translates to CASSWTGTTDTQYF.

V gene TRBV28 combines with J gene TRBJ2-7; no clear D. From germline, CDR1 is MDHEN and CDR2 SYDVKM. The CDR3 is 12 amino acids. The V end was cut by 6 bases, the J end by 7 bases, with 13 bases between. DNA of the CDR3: TGTGCCAGCAGCTCCCTCGGTCGGGAGCAGTACTTC. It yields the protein CASSSLGREQYF. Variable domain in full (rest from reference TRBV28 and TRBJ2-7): DVKVTQSSRYLVKRTGEKVFLECVQDMDHENMFWYRQDPGLGLRLIYFSYDVKMKEKGDIPEGYSVSREKKERFSLILESASTNQTSMYLCASSSLGREQYFGPGTRLTVT.

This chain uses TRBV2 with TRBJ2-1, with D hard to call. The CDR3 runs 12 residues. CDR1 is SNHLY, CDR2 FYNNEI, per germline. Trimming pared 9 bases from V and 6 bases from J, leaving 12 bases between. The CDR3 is CASARNSNEQFF. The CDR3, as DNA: TGTGCCAGTGCCAGGAACAGCAATGAGCAGTTCTTC.

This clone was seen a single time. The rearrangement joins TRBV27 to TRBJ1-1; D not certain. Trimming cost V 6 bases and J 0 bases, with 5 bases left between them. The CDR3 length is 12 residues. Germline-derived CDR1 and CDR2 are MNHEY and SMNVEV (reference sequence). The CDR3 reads CASRSVNTEAFF. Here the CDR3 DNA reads TGTGCCAGCAGATCGGTGAACACTGAAGCTTTCTTT.

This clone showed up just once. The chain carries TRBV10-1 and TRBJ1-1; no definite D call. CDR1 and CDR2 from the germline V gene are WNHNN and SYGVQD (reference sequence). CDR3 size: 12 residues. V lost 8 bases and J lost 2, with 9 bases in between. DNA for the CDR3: TGCGCCAGCGAGGGTCTTAACACTGAAGCTTTCTTT. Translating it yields CASEGLNTEAFF.

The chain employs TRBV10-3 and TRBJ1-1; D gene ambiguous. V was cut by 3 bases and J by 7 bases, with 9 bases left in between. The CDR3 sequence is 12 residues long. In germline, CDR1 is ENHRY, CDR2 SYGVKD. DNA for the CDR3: TGTGCCATCAGTGAACTGACTAATGAAGCTTTCTTT. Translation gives CAISELTNEAFF.

The CDR3 DNA reads TGCAGCGTTCCCCCTGGTCGGGGACATGCCACAGATACGCAGTATTTT. This codes for CSVPPGRGHATDTQYF. The chain employs TRBV29-1 and TRBJ2-3; possible D gene TRBD1, 6 bases. Per germline, CDR1 SQVTM and CDR2 ANQGSEA. The CDR3 contains 16 residues. The V gene lost 5 bases and the J gene lost 2 bases, with 20 bases spanning the gap.

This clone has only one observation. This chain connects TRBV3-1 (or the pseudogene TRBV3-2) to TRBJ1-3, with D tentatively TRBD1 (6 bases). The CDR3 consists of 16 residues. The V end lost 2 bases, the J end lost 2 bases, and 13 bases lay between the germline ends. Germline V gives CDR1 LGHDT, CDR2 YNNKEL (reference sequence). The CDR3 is CASSQPKTGAGNTIYF. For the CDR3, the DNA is TGTGCCAGCAGCCAACCCAAGACAGGAGCTGGAAACACCATATATTTT.

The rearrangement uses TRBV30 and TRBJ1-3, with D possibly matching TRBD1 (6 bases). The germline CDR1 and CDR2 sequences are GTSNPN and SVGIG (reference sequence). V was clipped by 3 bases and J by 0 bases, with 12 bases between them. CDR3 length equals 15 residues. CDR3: CAWSLGQSSGNTIYF. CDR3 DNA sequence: TGTGCCTGGAGCCTCGGACAGTCCTCTGGAAACACCATATATTTT.

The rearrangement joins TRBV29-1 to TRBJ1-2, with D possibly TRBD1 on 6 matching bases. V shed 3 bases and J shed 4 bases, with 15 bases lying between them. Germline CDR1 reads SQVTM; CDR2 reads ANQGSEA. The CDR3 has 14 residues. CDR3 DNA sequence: TGCAGCGTTGAGTCAATAGGACAGATCTATGGCTACACCTTC. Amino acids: CSVESIGQIYGYTF.

The CDR3 DNA reads as TGTGCCAGCAGTTTCTCGGGACAGGGGACGAATCAGCCCCAGCATTTT. It encodes CASSFSGQGTNQPQHF. This rearrangement joins TRBV28 to TRBJ1-5; TRBD1 matches at 10 bases. The CDR3 contains 16 residues. V gave up 3 bases and J gave up 4 bases; unmatched junction bases: 6. The germline CDR1 and CDR2 sequences are MDHEN and SYDVKM. Drawing the rest from reference TRBV28 and TRBJ1-5, the complete variable domain is DVKVTQSSRYLVKRTGEKVFLECVQDMDHENMFWYRQDPGLGLRLIYFSYDVKMKEKGDIPEGYSVSREKKERFSLILESASTNQTSMYLCASSFSGQGTNQPQHFGDGTRLSIL.

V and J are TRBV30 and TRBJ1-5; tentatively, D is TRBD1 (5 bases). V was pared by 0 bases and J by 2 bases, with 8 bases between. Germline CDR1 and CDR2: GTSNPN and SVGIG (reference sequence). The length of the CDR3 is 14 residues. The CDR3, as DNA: TGTGCCTGGAGTGTGGGGCAGGGCAATCAGCCCCAGCATTTT. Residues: CAWSVGQGNQPQHF. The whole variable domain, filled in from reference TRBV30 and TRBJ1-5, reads SQTIHQWPATLVQPVGSPLSLECTVEGTSNPNLYWYRQAAGRGLQLLFYSVGIGQISSEVPQNLSASRPQDRQFILSSKKLLLSDSGFYLCAWSVGQGNQPQHFGDGTRLSIL.

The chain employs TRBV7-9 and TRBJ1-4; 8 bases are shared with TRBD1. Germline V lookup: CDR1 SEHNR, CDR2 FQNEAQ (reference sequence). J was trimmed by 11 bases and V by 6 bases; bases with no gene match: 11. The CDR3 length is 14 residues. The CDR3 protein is CASSSGTGHLKLFF. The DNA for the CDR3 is TGTGCCAGCAGTTCCGGGACAGGCCACCTCAAACTGTTTTTT.

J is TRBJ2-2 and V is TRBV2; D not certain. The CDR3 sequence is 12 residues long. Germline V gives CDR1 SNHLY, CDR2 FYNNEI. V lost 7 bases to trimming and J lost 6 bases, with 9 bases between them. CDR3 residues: CASIRIAGELFF. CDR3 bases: TGTGCCAGCATTAGAATTGCCGGGGAGCTGTTTTTT.

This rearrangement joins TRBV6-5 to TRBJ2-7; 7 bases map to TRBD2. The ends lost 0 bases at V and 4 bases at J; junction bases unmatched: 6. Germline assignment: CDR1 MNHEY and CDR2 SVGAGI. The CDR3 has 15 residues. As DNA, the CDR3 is TGTGCCAGCAGTTACTCGACGGGGGGTGGATACGAGCAGTACTTC. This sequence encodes CASSYSTGGGYEQYF.

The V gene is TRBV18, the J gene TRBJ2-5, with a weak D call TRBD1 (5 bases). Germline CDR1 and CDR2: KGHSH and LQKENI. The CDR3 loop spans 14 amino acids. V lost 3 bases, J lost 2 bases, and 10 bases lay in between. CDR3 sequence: CASSPRQSQETQYF. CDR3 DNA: TGTGCCAGCTCACCGAGACAGTCTCAAGAGACCCAGTACTTC.